The 2 T cell receptor beta chains given below trace back to one sample, sequenced in a study of T cell changes during pregnancy in multiple sclerosis. TCRdb's table, derived via immunoSEQ multiplex PCR, lists solely in-frame clones and lacks some. The sample shows fewer than 45,000 clones, 91% of them seen only once. The starting material was CD4+ T cells from peripheral blood mononuclear cells, obtained in the second trimester of pregnancy. All receptors derive from a female donor in good health, enrolled as a control in a pregnancy study.

V is TRBV23-1 and J is TRBJ1-5; D gene unclear. TRBV23-1 is an open reading frame whose function is uncertain. V was cut by 3 bases and J by 4 bases, with 16 bases left in between. The CDR3 is made up of 16 amino acids. CDR3 bases: TGCGCCAGCAGTCATCCTCGGCCCCGCGGTAATCAGCCCCAGCATTTT. It is translated as CASSHPRPRGNQPQHF.

The chain combines TRBV18 with TRBJ1-3; D is undetermined. This CDR3 has 14 amino acids. In germline, CDR1 is KGHSH, CDR2 LQKENI. Trimming took 3 bases from V and 0 from J, leaving 6 bases between them. The CDR3 loop reads CASSPSSSGNTIYF. The CDR3 coding sequence is TGTGCCAGCTCACCTTCGAGCTCTGGAAACACCATATATTTT.